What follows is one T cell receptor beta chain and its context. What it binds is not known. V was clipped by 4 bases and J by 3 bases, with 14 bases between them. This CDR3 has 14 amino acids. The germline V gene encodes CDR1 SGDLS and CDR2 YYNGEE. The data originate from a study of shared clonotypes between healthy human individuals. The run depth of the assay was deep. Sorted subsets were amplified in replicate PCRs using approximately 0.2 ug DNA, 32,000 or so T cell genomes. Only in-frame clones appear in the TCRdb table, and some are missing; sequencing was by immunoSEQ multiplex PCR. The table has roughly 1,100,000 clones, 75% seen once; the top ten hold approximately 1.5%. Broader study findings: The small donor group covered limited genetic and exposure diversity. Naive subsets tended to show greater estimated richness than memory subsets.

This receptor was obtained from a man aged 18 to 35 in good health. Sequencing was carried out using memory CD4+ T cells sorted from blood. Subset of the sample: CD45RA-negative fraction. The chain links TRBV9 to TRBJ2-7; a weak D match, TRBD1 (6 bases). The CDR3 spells CASSPRDTHYEQYF. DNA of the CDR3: TGTGCCAGCAGCCCCCGGGACACCCACTACGAGCAGTACTTC.